This T cell receptor beta chain was obtained from a study of T-cell memory formation after mild COVID-19. TCRdb redid the calling of the 5' RACE reads with MiXCR, one entry per CDR3 protein. The table has about 440,000 distinct CDR3 sequences, 20% seen once. The sequence was collected from an adult woman who had mild COVID-19 (a few samples of this study predate the infection). Cell type and time point are not known. The specimen sequenced was PBMCs or a T cell subset sorted from them (not recorded which).

This CDR3 reads CSVEWAGTEAFF. The CDR3 DNA is TGCAGCGTTGAATGGGCGGGCACTGAAGCTTTCTTT. This sequence joins TRBV29-1 and TRBJ1-1, with D hard to call. Germline loops: CDR1 SQVTM, CDR2 ANQGSEA. Between the trimmed V and J ends, which lost 2 bases and 4 bases, there was a span of 8 bases. The CDR3 is made up of 12 amino acids.